The entry below gives a single TCR beta chain sequence along with its context. The V end lost 3 bases, the J end lost 3 bases, and 16 bases lay between the germline ends. CDR1 LGHNT and CDR2 FRNRAP come from the germline V gene. CDR3 size: 16 residues. The data stem from a study of blood T cell repertoires in COVID-19. In the study overall: The study drew acute and convalescent COVID-19 samples from the United States, Italy and Spain. In each case, the material was cDNA or gDNA derived from T cells, B-cell-depleted T cells, or PBMCs.

Per the original methods: Amplification with reference gene primers provided the estimates of nucleated cell counts. The assay was immunoSEQ multiplex PCR, and TCRdb's table has in-frame clones only and misses some. V and J calls and clone size are copied from that table; D and trimming were computed from the DNA. Altogether around 95,000 clones are present, about nine tenths being singletons, with the ten largest covering 2.1%. This TCR was recovered from a man aged 50 to 60 with active COVID-19. Source material: peripheral blood. The V gene is TRBV12-5, the J gene TRBJ2-3; D is possibly TRBD1 (5 bases). The DNA for the CDR3 is TGTGCTAGTGGTTTTGGGGTCACCCCAGGGACAGATACGCAGTATTTT. As protein: CASGFGVTPGTDTQYF.